This TCR beta chain was identified in a study of blood T cell repertoires in COVID-19. Study overall: COVID-19 samples collected from the United States, Italy and Spain covered acute and convalescent phases. Nucleic acid was either cDNA or gDNA, and it came from T cells, B-cell-depleted T cells, or PBMCs.

In the original workflow: Reference gene primer amplification gave estimated nucleated cell counts. Data came from immunoSEQ multiplex PCR; TCRdb stores just in-frame clones and leaves some out. V and J calls and clone size are given by that table; D and trimming were obtained from the DNA. The table lists about 56,000 clones, roughly 89% of them singletons. During active infection, Seattle patients enrolled and were then monitored through disease. Germline CDR1 reads PRHDT; CDR2 reads FYEKMQ (reference sequence). V lost 3 bases, J lost 4 bases, and 16 bases stayed unmatched. CDR3 length: 18 residues.

The receptor was derived from a woman in her fifties or sixties with COVID-19, enrolled during active disease. This sequence joins TRBV13 and TRBJ2-7; 9 nucleotides align to TRBD1. Sequenced input: peripheral blood. This chain's CDR3 is CASSFGLIPGQGEYEQYF. The CDR3, as DNA: TGTGCCAGCAGCTTTGGTCTTATTCCGGGACAGGGAGAGTACGAGCAGTACTTC.